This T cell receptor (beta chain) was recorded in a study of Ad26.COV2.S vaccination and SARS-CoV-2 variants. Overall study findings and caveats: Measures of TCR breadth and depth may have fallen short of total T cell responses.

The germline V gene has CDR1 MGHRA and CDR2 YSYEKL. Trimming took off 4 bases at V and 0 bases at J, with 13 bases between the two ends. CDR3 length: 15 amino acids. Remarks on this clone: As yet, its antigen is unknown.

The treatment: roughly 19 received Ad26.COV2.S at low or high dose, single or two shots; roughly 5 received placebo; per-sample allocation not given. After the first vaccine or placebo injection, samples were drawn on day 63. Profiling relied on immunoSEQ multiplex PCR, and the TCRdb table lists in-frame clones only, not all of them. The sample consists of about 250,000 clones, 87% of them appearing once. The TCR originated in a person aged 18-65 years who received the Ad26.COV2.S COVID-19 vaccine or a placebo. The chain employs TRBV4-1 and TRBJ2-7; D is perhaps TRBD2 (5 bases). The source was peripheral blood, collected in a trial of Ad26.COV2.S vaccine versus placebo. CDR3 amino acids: CASSRRSENSYEQYF. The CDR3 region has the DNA TGCGCCAGCAGCCGGAGGAGCGAAAACTCCTACGAGCAGTACTTC.